A single sample is the source of the 16 T cell receptor beta chains below, sequenced in a study of T cells after yellow fever vaccination. TCRdb recomputed calls from the 5' RACE reads with MiXCR, one row per CDR3 protein. This sample has approximately 550,000 distinct CDR3 sequences, with about a fifth found just once. Sequenced here: PBMCs, sampled 15 days after the yellow fever booster vaccination. These receptors all come from a man under 40 who received the YFV17D yellow fever vaccine.

The chain recombines TRBV5-1 with TRBJ2-7, with unresolved D. Germline values: CDR1 SGHRS, CDR2 YFSETQ. Trimming left V 5 bases short and J 6 bases short, with 12 bases between. This CDR3 is 12 amino acids long. CDR3 sequence: CASSTDLIEQYF. Here the CDR3 DNA reads TGCGCCAGCAGTACCGATCTGATCGAGCAGTACTTC.

The chain joins TRBV19 to TRBJ2-3, with TRBD1 matching over 7 bases. CDR3 length: 15 amino acids. From germline, CDR1 is LNHDA and CDR2 SQIVND (reference sequence). Trimming removed 10 bases from V and 1 base from J; junction bases left unmatched: 11. The CDR3 bases are TGTGCCACTACTTCCGGGGACAGTCGCACAGATACGCAGTATTTT. Its protein is CATTSGDSRTDTQYF.

The J gene is TRBJ1-2, the V gene TRBV15; 7 bases line up with TRBD1. Trimming took 5 bases from V and 5 from J; bases not matched to a gene: 8. The CDR3 sequence is 14 residues long. CDR1 and CDR2 (germline): LNHNV, YYDKDF (reference sequence). CDR3 DNA: TGTGCCACCAGCGAGTCAGGGGGGTCATATGGCTACACCTTC. Residues: CATSESGGSYGYTF.

CDR3 DNA sequence: TGTGCCAGCAGGCCGGGACAGGCCTCGCGGGAGCAGTACTTC. It yields the protein CASRPGQASREQYF. The V call is TRBV6-1, the J call TRBJ2-7; 8 nucleotides line up with TRBD1. CDR3 length: 14 amino acids. V lost 6 bases and J lost 7; bases outside the gene matches: 11. Germline V gene lookup returns CDR1 MNHNS and CDR2 SASEGT.

This clonotype was detected ten times or more. The chain employs TRBV12-3 or TRBV12-4 and TRBJ2-2; 12 bases are shared with TRBD2. The CDR3 totals 15 residues. J gave up 6 bases and V 3 bases, and 2 bases lay outside the gene matches. The CDR3 region has the DNA TGTGCCAGCAGTTTTCTAGCGGGAGGGGCCGGGGAGCTGTTTTTT. The encoded protein is CASSFLAGGAGELFF.

The rearrangement uses TRBV30 and TRBJ1-1, with D possibly TRBD1 on 5 matching bases. Per the germline V gene, CDR1 is GTSNPN and CDR2 is SVGIG (reference sequence). With 5 bases removed from V and 5 bases from J, the gap between germline ends came to 12 bases. The CDR3 spans 12 residues. The CDR3, as DNA: TGTGCCTGGGCGCGCAGGGAGACTGAAGCTTTCTTT. Residues: CAWARRETEAFF.

This rearrangement joins TRBV12-3 or TRBV12-4 to TRBJ2-1; D uncertain. The CDR3 length is 12 residues. Trimming removed 7 bases at V and 8 bases at J, with 12 bases between. This CDR3 is CASTRVQYEQFF. In DNA, the CDR3 is TGTGCCAGCACGAGAGTTCAGTATGAGCAGTTCTTC.

The table lists this clonotype with a few counts. The J gene is TRBJ2-2, the V gene TRBV27; 7 bases align to TRBD1. The germline gives CDR1 MNHEY, CDR2 SMNVEV (reference sequence). The CDR3 consists of 12 residues. V lost 2 bases to trimming and J lost 9 bases; unmatched junction nucleotides: 0. The CDR3 DNA reads as TGTGCCAGCAGTTTAAGGGGGCGGGAGCTGTTTTTT. It is translated as CASSLRGRELFF.

This clonotype was observed many times. This chain connects TRBV18 to TRBJ2-3; D call uncertain. This CDR3 has 14 residues. V gave up 9 bases and J gave up 1 base, with 14 bases separating them. The germline gives CDR1 KGHSH, CDR2 LQKENI. CDR3 bases: TGTGCCAGTAGTCCGGGCTCCGGCACAGATACGCAGTATTTT. Its protein is CASSPGSGTDTQYF.

The V and J genes are TRBV7-2 and TRBJ2-7; D is ambiguous. CDR1 SGHTA and CDR2 FQGNSA come from the germline V gene. This CDR3 has 14 residues. V lost 1 base and J lost 5, with 12 bases in between. DNA of the CDR3: TGTGCCAGCAGCTTAGTTCCGGGTAACCACGAGCAGTACTTC. It specifies CASSLVPGNHEQYF. The full variable domain, its missing parts supplied by reference TRBV7-2 and TRBJ2-7, is GAGVSQSPSNKVTEKGKDVELRCDPISGHTALYWYRQSLGQGLEFLIYFQGNSAPDKSGLPSDRFSAERTGGSVSTLTIQRTQQEDSAVYLCASSLVPGNHEQYFGPGTRLTVT.

This CDR3 reads CATSNQGQGYEQYF. The DNA of the CDR3 is TGTGCCACCAGCAATCAAGGACAGGGGTACGAGCAGTACTTC. The chain employs TRBV15 and TRBJ2-7, with 9 nucleotides matching TRBD1. V lost 4 bases and J lost 4; bases outside the gene matches: 5. Germline V gene lookup returns CDR1 LNHNV and CDR2 YYDKDF (reference sequence). The CDR3 has 14 amino acids.

The chain uses TRBV6-5 and TRBJ2-1; the match to TRBD2 covers 9 bases. With V trimmed by 5 bases and J by 4 bases, 15 bases remained unmatched. The germline V gene encodes CDR1 MNHEY and CDR2 SVGAGI. The CDR3 totals 18 residues. The CDR3 bases are TGTGCCAGCAGTCTCACATCTAGCGGGAAAAAAACTTACAATGAGCAGTTCTTC. Translated, it gives CASSLTSSGKKTYNEQFF.

This clonotype was counted only a few times. The chain combines TRBV6-5 with TRBJ2-3; the match to TRBD2 covers 13 bases. The CDR3 is made up of 16 amino acids. J lost 4 bases, V lost 2 bases, and 3 bases had no gene match. CDR1 MNHEY and CDR2 SVGAGI come from the germline V gene. CDR3 sequence reads: CASSYLTSGRPDTQYF. CDR3 bases: TGTGCCAGCAGTTACCTGACTAGCGGGAGGCCAGATACGCAGTATTTT.

This chain links TRBV11-3 with TRBJ1-1; D might be TRBD1 (5 bases). Looked up from germline, CDR1 is SGHNT and CDR2 is YENEEA. Between the trimmed V and J ends, which lost 1 base and 7 bases, there was a span of 10 bases. The CDR3 runs to 13 residues. The DNA for the CDR3 is TGTGCCAGCAGCTTAGTAAGGGACGGTGAAGCTTTCTTT. Translating gives CASSLVRDGEAFF.

The genes are TRBV5-5 and TRBJ2-1, with 9 bases aligning to TRBD1. Looked up from germline, CDR1 is SGHKS and CDR2 is YYEKEE (reference sequence). CDR3 length equals 15 residues. V was clipped by 3 bases and J by 7 bases; unmatched bases: 8. DNA for the CDR3: TGTGCCAGCAGCTCAACCGGGACAGGGTTGAATGAGCAGTTCTTC. It translates to CASSSTGTGLNEQFF.

This clonotype appeared a few times. The chain uses TRBV6-5 and TRBJ1-2; D possibly corresponds to TRBD1 (5 bases). The V and J ends lost 4 bases and 8 bases respectively, with 20 bases between them. CDR3 length: 15 residues. Germline lookup yields CDR1 MNHEY and CDR2 SVGAGI. The CDR3 DNA reads as TGTGCCAGCAGTTTCACCTTGGGCAGGGAGTCAGGCTACACCTTC. Translation gives CASSFTLGRESGYTF.